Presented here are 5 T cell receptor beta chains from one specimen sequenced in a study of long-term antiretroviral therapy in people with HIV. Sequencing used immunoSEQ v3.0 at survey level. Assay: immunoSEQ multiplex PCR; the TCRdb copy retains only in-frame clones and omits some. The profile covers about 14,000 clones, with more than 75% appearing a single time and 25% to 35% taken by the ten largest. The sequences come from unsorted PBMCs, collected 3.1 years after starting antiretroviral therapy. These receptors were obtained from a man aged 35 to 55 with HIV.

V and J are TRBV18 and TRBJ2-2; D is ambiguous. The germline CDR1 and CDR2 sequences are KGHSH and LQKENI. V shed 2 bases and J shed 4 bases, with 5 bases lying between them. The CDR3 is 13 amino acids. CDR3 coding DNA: TGTGCCAGCTCACCAGGTGTCACCGGGGAGCTGTTTTTT. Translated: CASSPGVTGELFF.

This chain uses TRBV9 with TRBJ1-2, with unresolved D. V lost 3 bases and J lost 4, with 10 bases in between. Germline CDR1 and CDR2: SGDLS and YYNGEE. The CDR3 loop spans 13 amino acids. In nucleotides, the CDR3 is TGTGCCAGCAGCGCCGAGGGTGGCTATGGCTACACCTTC. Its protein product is CASSAEGGYGYTF.

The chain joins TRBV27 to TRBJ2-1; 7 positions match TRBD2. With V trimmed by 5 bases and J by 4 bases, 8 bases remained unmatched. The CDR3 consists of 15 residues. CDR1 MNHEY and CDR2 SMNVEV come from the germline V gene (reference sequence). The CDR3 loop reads CASSPQSGTYNEQFF. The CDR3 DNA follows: TGTGCCAGCAGTCCCCAGAGCGGGACTTACAATGAGCAGTTCTTC.

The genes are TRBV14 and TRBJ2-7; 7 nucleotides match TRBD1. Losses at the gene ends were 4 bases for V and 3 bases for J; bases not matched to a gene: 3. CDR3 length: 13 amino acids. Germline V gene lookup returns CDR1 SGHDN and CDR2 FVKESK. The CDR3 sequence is CASSPTGNYEQYF. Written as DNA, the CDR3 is TGTGCCAGCAGCCCGACAGGGAACTACGAGCAGTACTTC. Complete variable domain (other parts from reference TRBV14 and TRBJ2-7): EAGVTQFPSHSVIEKGQTVTLRCDPISGHDNLYWYRRVMGKEIKFLLHFVKESKQDESGMPNNRFLAERTGGTYSTLKVQPAELEDSGVYFCASSPTGNYEQYFGPGTRLTVT.

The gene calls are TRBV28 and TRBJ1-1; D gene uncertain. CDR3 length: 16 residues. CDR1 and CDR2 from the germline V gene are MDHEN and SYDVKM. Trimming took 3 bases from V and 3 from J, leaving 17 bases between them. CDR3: CASSLVRDTWDTEAFF. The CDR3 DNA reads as TGTGCCAGCAGTTTGGTACGGGATACGTGGGACACTGAAGCTTTCTTT. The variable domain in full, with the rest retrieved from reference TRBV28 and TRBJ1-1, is DVKVTQSSRYLVKRTGEKVFLECVQDMDHENMFWYRQDPGLGLRLIYFSYDVKMKEKGDIPEGYSVSREKKERFSLILESASTNQTSMYLCASSLVRDTWDTEAFFGQGTRLTVV.